This passage covers 13 T cell receptor beta chains from one sample sequenced in a study of T cell repertoires in aging, cancer and after chemotherapy. TCR beta rearrangements were amplified from peripheral blood genomic DNA. Multiplex touch-down PCR with TRB-A/B primers amplified rearranged V-D-J TRB sequences. TCRdb ran MiXCR on the multiplex PCR reads and lists one entry per CDR3 protein. The top ten clones hold 20% of a sample with around 9,500 distinct CDR3 sequences, nearly 55% of them seen once. Sequences were obtained from blood. The receptor source for this set is a human donor in good health.

This chain links TRBV19 with TRBJ2-3; TRBD1 or TRBD2 may be the D gene (5 bases each). V was trimmed by 6 bases and J by 2 bases, leaving 15 bases between them. Germline V gene sequence: CDR1 LNHDA, CDR2 SQIVND (reference sequence). There are 15 residues in the CDR3. CDR3 DNA: TGTGCCAGTAGGCCGGGGCAGGGAGTCACAGATACGCAGTATTTT. Translation gives CASRPGQGVTDTQYF.

This clonotype was detected a few times. The V gene is TRBV29-1, the J gene TRBJ1-1; tentatively, D is TRBD1 (5 bases). The CDR3 is made up of 17 amino acids. Per germline, CDR1 SQVTM and CDR2 ANQGSEA. V was trimmed by 3 bases and J by 0 bases, leaving 20 bases between them. The CDR3 DNA reads TGCAGCGTTGACGCCCGGGACCCACGCTACTTGAACACTGAAGCTTTCTTT. This sequence encodes CSVDARDPRYLNTEAFF.

This chain uses TRBV5-5 with TRBJ2-5; D is perhaps TRBD1 (6 bases). The V gene lost 5 bases and the J gene lost 3 bases, with 11 bases spanning the gap. CDR3 length equals 13 residues. The germline V gene encodes CDR1 SGHKS and CDR2 YYEKEE (reference sequence). Here the CDR3 DNA reads TGTGCCAGCAGGAACAGGGCAGAAGAGACCCAGTACTTC. Translating it yields CASRNRAEETQYF.

The chain combines TRBV15 with TRBJ2-7, with 7 bases lining up with TRBD1. V trimming: 5 bases; J trimming: 4 bases; junction bases outside the gene matches: 11. This CDR3 is 15 amino acids long. CDR1 and CDR2 from the germline V gene are LNHNV and YYDKDF (reference sequence). The CDR3: CATSPRDSLTYEQYF. CDR3 DNA: TGTGCCACCAGCCCCAGGGACAGCCTTACATACGAGCAGTACTTC.

The rearrangement links TRBV7-6 to TRBJ2-2, with D possibly matching TRBD2 (5 bases). Trimming stripped 1 base from V and 9 bases from J, with 12 bases between. Germline V gene sequence: CDR1 SGHVS, CDR2 FNYEAQ. The CDR3 length is 14 residues. CDR3 coding DNA: TGTGCCAGCAGCTTAGTCGAGGGCCCCTGGGAGCTGTTTTTT. Its protein product is CASSLVEGPWELFF.

The chain recombines TRBV20-1 with TRBJ2-3, with 12 positions matching TRBD2. Trimming took 3 bases from V and 0 from J; bases not matched to a gene: 10. Germline V CDR1 and CDR2: DFQATT, SNEGSKA (reference sequence). The CDR3 runs to 18 residues. The DNA for the CDR3 is TGCAGTGCTAGTTCGTTCGGACTAGCGGGGCAAAGCACAGATACGCAGTATTTT. Translated, it gives CSASSFGLAGQSTDTQYF.

This clonotype was picked up a small number of times. This chain joins TRBV19 and TRBJ1-1; TRBD1 matches at 8 bases. The CDR3 is 15 amino acids. Germline V CDR1 and CDR2: LNHDA, SQIVND (reference sequence). V lost 4 bases and J lost 2; bases outside the gene matches: 6. CDR3 loop: CASSRAGGFNTEAFF. In nucleotides, the CDR3 is TGTGCCAGTAGTAGGGCAGGGGGCTTCAACACTGAAGCTTTCTTT.

The chain has TRBV6-1 and TRBJ2-2, with 9 nucleotides matching TRBD2. The trim removed 6 bases at V and 4 bases at J, leaving 6 bases unmatched. The CDR3 spans 15 residues. Germline V gene sequence: CDR1 MNHNS, CDR2 SASEGT. The CDR3: CASRRRGGSTGELFF. CDR3 bases: TGTGCCAGCAGGCGGCGGGGGGGCAGCACCGGGGAGCTGTTTTTT.

This clonotype was counted between two and nine times. J is TRBJ1-6 and V is TRBV13; 7 bases match TRBD1. With 1 base clipped from V and 4 bases from J, the junction kept 4 bases outside the gene matches. The germline gives CDR1 PRHDT, CDR2 FYEKMQ (reference sequence). The CDR3 totals 16 residues. CDR3 sequence: CASSLAEGQYNSPLHF. DNA for the CDR3: TGTGCCAGCAGCTTAGCCGAGGGACAGTATAATTCACCCCTCCACTTT.

The chain couples TRBV19 to TRBJ1-6; 8 nucleotides line up with TRBD1. Germline V CDR1 and CDR2: LNHDA, SQIVND (reference sequence). The trim removed 4 bases at V and 8 bases at J, leaving 10 bases unmatched. This CDR3 region has 16 residues. The CDR3 sequence: CASSNRQGIAHSPLHF. CDR3 DNA: TGTGCCAGTAGTAACCGACAGGGGATCGCGCATTCACCCCTCCACTTT. Using reference TRBV19 and TRBJ1-6 for the parts outside the CDR3, the full variable domain is DGGITQSPKYLFRKEGQNVTLSCEQNLNHDAMYWYRQDPGQGLRLIYYSQIVNDFQKGDIAEGYSVSREKKESFPLTVTSAQKNPTAFYLCASSNRQGIAHSPLHFGNGTRLTVT.

The chain links TRBV6-1 to TRBJ2-2, with TRBD1 identical over 7 bases. Germline V CDR1 and CDR2: MNHNS, SASEGT. V shed 6 bases, J shed 6 bases, and the junction held 13 bases outside the gene matches. This CDR3 spans 16 amino acids. The chain's CDR3 is CASSGPGQYQPGELFF. CDR3 nucleotides: TGTGCCAGCAGCGGGCCGGGACAGTATCAACCCGGGGAGCTGTTTTTT.

V usage is TRBV5-6 and J usage is TRBJ2-1, with D hard to call. Germline loops: CDR1 SGHDT, CDR2 YYEEEE. The CDR3 consists of 13 residues. V lost 5 bases and J 0 bases, leaving 6 bases between the germline ends. CDR3 region: CASSLSSYNEQFF. Here the CDR3 DNA reads TGTGCCAGCAGTCTCAGCTCCTACAATGAGCAGTTCTTC.

This chain uses TRBV19 with TRBJ2-6; D is unresolved. Germline V gene data show CDR1 as LNHDA and CDR2 as SQIVND (reference sequence). Deletions cut 7 bases from V and 4 bases from J, with 8 bases between. The CDR3 is 13 residues long. The CDR3 sequence: CASIPRGANVLTF. The DNA for the CDR3 is TGTGCCAGTATACCCCGGGGGGCCAACGTCCTGACTTTC.